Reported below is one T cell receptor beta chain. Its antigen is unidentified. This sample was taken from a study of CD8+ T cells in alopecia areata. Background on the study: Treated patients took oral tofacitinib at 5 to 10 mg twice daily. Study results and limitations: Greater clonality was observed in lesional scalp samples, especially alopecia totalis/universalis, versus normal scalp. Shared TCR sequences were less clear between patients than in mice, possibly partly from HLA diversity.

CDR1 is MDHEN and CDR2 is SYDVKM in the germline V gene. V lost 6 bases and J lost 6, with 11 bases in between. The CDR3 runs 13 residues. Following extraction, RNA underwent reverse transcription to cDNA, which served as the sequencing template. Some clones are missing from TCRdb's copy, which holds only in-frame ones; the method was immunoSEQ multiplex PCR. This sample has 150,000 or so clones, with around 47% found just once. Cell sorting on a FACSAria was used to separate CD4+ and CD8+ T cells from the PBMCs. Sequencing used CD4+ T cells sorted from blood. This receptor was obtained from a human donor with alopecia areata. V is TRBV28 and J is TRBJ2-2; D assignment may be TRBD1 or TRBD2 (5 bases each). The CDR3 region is CASSGQGAGELFF. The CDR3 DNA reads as TGTGCCAGCAGCGGTCAGGGAGCCGGGGAGCTGTTTTTT.